The T cell receptor (beta chain) described here comes from a study of CD8+ T cells in alopecia areata. Whole-study context: Treated individuals took tofacitinib by mouth, 5 to 10 mg twice daily. General study points: Amid tofacitinib therapy, many expanded lesional clones stayed present in scalp and blood.

This CDR3 has 14 residues. The germline V and J ends were trimmed by 5 bases and 4 bases, with 18 bases remaining between them. Germline CDR1 reads SQVTM; CDR2 reads ANQGSEA. Specified treatment: oral pan-JAK inhibitor, 5-10 mg twice daily. Samples from alopecia areata patients were lesional scalp punch biopsies and peripheral blood. A FACSAria was used to sort CD4+ and CD8+ T cells. These cells came from PBMCs. Extracted RNA was reverse transcribed, and the resulting cDNA served as sequencing template. Some clones are missing from TCRdb's copy, which holds only in-frame ones; the method was immunoSEQ multiplex PCR. The table lists nearly 200,000 clones, over 45% of them singletons. Comment on this clone: Its antigen remains unknown.

This rearrangement joins TRBV29-1 to TRBJ2-7, with TRBD1 as a possible D gene (7 bases). The receptor comes from a human donor with alopecia areata. Material: CD4+ T cells sorted from blood, obtained at week 24, from a patient treated with tofacitinib. The CDR3: CSVRETGTVYEQYF. The CDR3 DNA sequence: TGCAGCGTTCGTGAGACAGGGACTGTTTACGAGCAGTACTTC.